A single sample is the source of the 27 T cell receptor beta chains below, sequenced in a study of CD8+ T cells in alopecia areata (dated by TCRdb to the late 2010s). The library was generated by the immunoSEQ multiplex PCR assay. RNA was extracted from all samples and reverse transcribed into cDNA as template for TCR sequencing. TCRdb mirrors the immuneACCESS table, restricted to in-frame sequences. Some clones are absent from its copies; in checked studies, under half trace to an unresolved V gene, and the reason for the others is unknown. This sample is represented by about 19,000 clones; around 60% of them were singletons. The ten largest make up 8% to 9% of the sample. The label giving this sample's time point can be read as: four to five weeks on oral tofacitinib. Interpreted using the paper, the treatment or condition label stands for: oral pan-JAK inhibitor, 5-10 mg twice daily. From alopecia areata patients, peripheral blood was collected along with lesional scalp punch biopsies.

The specimen was skin, collected at week 4, from a patient treated with tofacitinib. Receptors were obtained from a human donor with alopecia areata.

The chain combines TRBV19 with TRBJ1-1; D gene ambiguous. Per the germline V gene, CDR1 is LNHDA and CDR2 is SQIVND (reference sequence). This CDR3 is built from 13 residues. Trimming cost V 6 bases and J 1 base, with 9 bases left between them. The CDR3 DNA reads as TGTGCCAGTAGAACCGGGAGGAACACTGAAGCTTTCTTT. It yields the protein CASRTGRNTEAFF.

This sequence joins TRBV28 and TRBJ2-3, with 8 bases lining up with TRBD1. Germline assignment: CDR1 MDHEN and CDR2 SYDVKM. V trimming: 0 bases; J trimming: 3 bases; junction bases outside the gene matches: 11. The CDR3 loop spans 18 amino acids. CDR3 residues: CASSLWVSDRAVTDTQYF. The CDR3 DNA follows: TGTGCCAGCAGTTTATGGGTGTCGGACAGGGCTGTGACAGATACGCAGTATTTT.

The rearrangement uses TRBV19 and TRBJ2-4; D is undetermined. The CDR3 runs to 19 residues. The germline V and J ends were trimmed by 2 bases and 2 bases, with 22 bases remaining between them. The germline V gene encodes CDR1 LNHDA and CDR2 SQIVND (reference sequence). CDR3 DNA: TGTGCCAGTAGTATAAGAGTGAGGTCGGGCCGAGGTCCCAAAAACATTCAGTACTTC. This gives the protein CASSIRVRSGRGPKNIQYF.

The chain uses TRBV28 and TRBJ1-1; no firm D call. Trimming removed 3 bases at V and 5 bases at J, with 4 bases between. The CDR3 extends over 11 amino acids. Germline V gives CDR1 MDHEN, CDR2 SYDVKM. This CDR3 is CASSFQTEAFF. The CDR3 DNA reads TGTGCCAGCAGTTTTCAAACTGAAGCTTTCTTT. Full variable domain (missing parts from reference TRBV28 and TRBJ1-1): DVKVTQSSRYLVKRTGEKVFLECVQDMDHENMFWYRQDPGLGLRLIYFSYDVKMKEKGDIPEGYSVSREKKERFSLILESASTNQTSMYLCASSFQTEAFFGQGTRLTVV.

This clone was counted only a few times. The CDR3 region has the DNA TGTGCCAGCAGTCGCCCGGCCTACAATGAGCAGTTCTTC. It specifies CASSRPAYNEQFF. The chain carries TRBV27 and TRBJ2-1; D unclear. The CDR3 is made up of 13 amino acids. V lost 5 bases, J lost 2 bases, and 7 bases lay in between. CDR1 is MNHEY, CDR2 SMNVEV, per germline (reference sequence).

The chain links TRBV19 to TRBJ1-2, with D possibly TRBD1 on 5 matching bases. Germline lookup yields CDR1 LNHDA and CDR2 SQIVND (reference sequence). The CDR3 runs 12 residues. V was trimmed by 9 bases and J by 3 bases, leaving 11 bases between them. The CDR3 DNA reads as TGTGCCAGGGAAAAAGGGGACTATGGCTACACCTTC. It translates to CAREKGDYGYTF.

This chain links TRBV10-3 with TRBJ1-5, with a tentative D call TRBD1 (5 bases). This CDR3 has 16 residues. CDR1 ENHRY and CDR2 SYGVKD come from the germline V gene. V was pared by 11 bases and J by 2 bases, with 22 bases between. CDR3 in amino acids: CAANSGARGGNQPQHF. CDR3 nucleotides: TGTGCCGCGAACTCCGGGGCCCGGGGCGGCAATCAGCCCCAGCATTTT.

This sequence joins TRBV10-3 and TRBJ1-6; no definite D call. V was trimmed by 6 bases and J by 8 bases, leaving 11 bases between them. The germline V gene has CDR1 ENHRY and CDR2 SYGVKD. The CDR3 runs to 13 residues. The CDR3 nucleotides read TGTGCCATCAGAGGTTCTTCCGATTCACCCCTCCACTTT. Translating it yields CAIRGSSDSPLHF.

V is TRBV4-1 and J is TRBJ1-1; D may be TRBD1 (6 bases). This CDR3 is built from 13 residues. V was cut by 4 bases and J by 4 bases, with 10 bases left in between. Germline values: CDR1 MGHRA, CDR2 YSYEKL. The CDR3 region has the DNA TGCGCCAGCAGCCGGGGGGCCGGCACTGAAGCTTTCTTT. Encoded protein: CASSRGAGTEAFF.

This chain connects TRBV7-2 to TRBJ2-7; D unresolved. Germline CDR1 SGHTA, CDR2 FQGNSA. The CDR3 covers 15 residues. V lost 3 bases and J 2 bases, leaving 14 bases between the germline ends. This CDR3 reads CASSLEGLTPYEQYF. DNA for the CDR3: TGTGCCAGCAGCTTGGAAGGGCTTACTCCCTACGAGCAGTACTTC.

This clone was recorded a few times. The chain carries TRBV6-5 and TRBJ2-3, with 9 bases identical to TRBD2. Germline V lookup: CDR1 MNHEY, CDR2 SVGAGI. CDR3 length: 15 residues. Losses at the gene ends were 8 bases for V and 7 bases for J; bases not matched to a gene: 13. Here the CDR3 reads CASGTRVAGGYTQYF. DNA for the CDR3: TGTGCCAGCGGGACGCGGGTGGCGGGGGGGTATACGCAGTATTTT.

This chain uses TRBV5-6 with TRBJ2-7; unclear D gene. Per germline, CDR1 SGHDT and CDR2 YYEEEE. This CDR3 comprises 8 residues. The CDR3 is CAGYEQYF. CDR3 nucleotides: TGTGCTGGTTACGAGCAGTACTTC.

This chain joins TRBV28 and TRBJ2-3; a weak D match, TRBD2 (7 bases). Between the trimmed V and J ends, which lost 3 bases and 2 bases, there was a span of 15 bases. This CDR3 contains 16 residues. From germline, CDR1 is MDHEN and CDR2 SYDVKM. The CDR3 region is CASSFSGGGHTDTQYF. The CDR3 DNA reads TGTGCCAGCAGTTTTAGTGGGGGGGGGCACACAGATACGCAGTATTTT.

V and J are TRBV6-6 and TRBJ2-7; possible D gene TRBD1, 6 bases. The germline V gene has CDR1 MNHNY and CDR2 SVGAGI (reference sequence). Trimming took 2 bases from V and 6 from J, leaving 14 bases between them. The CDR3 sequence is 14 residues long. The CDR3 nucleotides are TGTGCCAGCAGTTACGGCAGGGGCACCCTCGAGCAGTACTTC. It is translated as CASSYGRGTLEQYF.

This clone was counted a single time. The chain uses TRBV5-1 and TRBJ1-2; TRBD1 agrees at 7 bases. Trimming removed 0 bases from V and 6 bases from J; junction bases left unmatched: 2. The CDR3 is 13 amino acids. Germline V gives CDR1 SGHRS, CDR2 YFSETQ. The CDR3 protein is CASSLGDRDGYTF. The DNA for the CDR3 is TGCGCCAGCAGCTTGGGGGACAGAGATGGCTACACCTTC.

V usage is TRBV2 and J usage is TRBJ1-2, with D perhaps TRBD1 (5 bases). The CDR3 totals 13 residues. Germline assignment: CDR1 SNHLY and CDR2 FYNNEI. V lost 5 bases to trimming and J lost 7 bases, with 14 bases between them. The CDR3 region is CASSPLPDSGYTF. DNA for the CDR3: TGTGCCAGCAGTCCACTACCCGACAGTGGCTACACCTTC.

The chain employs TRBV7-6 and TRBJ2-2; TRBD2 matches 7 bases. The CDR3 has 17 residues. V shed 0 bases and J 5 bases; nucleotides not matched to a gene: 9. Per the germline V gene, CDR1 is SGHVS and CDR2 is FNYEAQ. CDR3 protein: CASSLAEFGGTTGELFF. The CDR3 nucleotides are TGTGCCAGCAGCTTAGCGGAGTTCGGGGGGACTACCGGGGAGCTGTTTTTT.

CDR3 bases: TGTGCCAGCAGCCATCGCTTTAATACAGATACGCAGTATTTT. Its translation is CASSHRFNTDTQYF. The chain uses TRBV14 and TRBJ2-3, with unresolved D. Germline V gene sequence: CDR1 SGHDN, CDR2 FVKESK. Trimming pared 3 bases from V and 3 bases from J, leaving 10 bases between. CDR3 size: 14 residues. The full variable domain, its missing parts supplied by reference TRBV14 and TRBJ2-3, is EAGVTQFPSHSVIEKGQTVTLRCDPISGHDNLYWYRRVMGKEIKFLLHFVKESKQDESGMPNNRFLAERTGGTYSTLKVQPAELEDSGVYFCASSHRFNTDTQYFGPGTRLTVL.

A few counts support this clone. This chain uses TRBV6-1 with TRBJ2-5, with 8 nucleotides matching TRBD2. V dropped 7 bases and J dropped 1; count of bases not matched to a gene: 5. Germline assignment: CDR1 MNHNS and CDR2 SASEGT. The CDR3 totals 14 residues. CDR3 coding DNA: TGTGCCAGCACCGCGGGAGGCGGCCAAGAGACCCAGTACTTC. Its translation is CASTAGGGQETQYF.

This chain links TRBV7-3 with TRBJ1-1; D gene uncertain. The CDR3 covers 13 residues. CDR1 is SGHTA, CDR2 FQGTGA, per germline. Trimming stripped 4 bases from V and 1 base from J, with 7 bases between. CDR3 nucleotide sequence: TGTGCCAGCAGCTCGGACGGGAACACTGAAGCTTTCTTT. Encoded protein: CASSSDGNTEAFF.

The rearrangement uses TRBV7-2 and TRBJ2-2; 14 bases are shared with TRBD2. The V segment lost 4 bases and the J segment 3 bases; nucleotides outside the gene matches: 10. CDR3 length equals 19 residues. Germline CDR1 SGHTA, CDR2 FQGNSA. CDR3 amino acids: CASSSRLAGGFWDTGELFF. The CDR3 DNA sequence: TGTGCCAGCAGCTCCCGACTAGCGGGGGGGTTCTGGGACACCGGGGAGCTGTTTTTT.

The CDR3 loop reads CASSQVAGNRYF. The CDR3 DNA reads TGCGCCAGCAGCCAAGTGGCGGGGAACCGGTACTTC. The chain has TRBV4-3 and TRBJ2-7; D is perhaps TRBD2 (6 bases). The germline V gene encodes CDR1 LGHNA and CDR2 YSLEER. Deletions cut 1 base from V and 12 bases from J, with 13 bases between. The CDR3 has 12 amino acids.

The rearrangement uses TRBV9 and TRBJ1-2, with TRBD1 identical over 8 bases. V was clipped by 0 bases and J by 2 bases; unmatched bases: 0. This CDR3 has 14 amino acids. Germline CDR1 is SGDLS and CDR2 is YYNGEE. The CDR3 loop reads CASSVDRGNYGYTF. The CDR3 nucleotides are TGTGCCAGCAGCGTAGACAGGGGGAACTATGGCTACACCTTC.

The rearrangement uses TRBV7-2 and TRBJ2-2; D not resolved. Per germline, CDR1 SGHTA and CDR2 FQGNSA. The CDR3 runs 14 residues. Trimming took 4 bases from V and 7 from J, leaving 13 bases between them. The DNA of the CDR3 is TGTGCCAGCAGCTGGGGTGAAGATGGCGGGGAGCTGTTTTTT. Translating gives CASSWGEDGGELFF.

This clone was observed a few times. The rearrangement joins TRBV4-1 to TRBJ2-1, with TRBD2 matching over 11 bases. CDR1 is MGHRA and CDR2 is YSYEKL in the germline V gene. CDR3 length equals 16 residues. J was trimmed by 7 bases and V by 2 bases; bases with no gene match: 7. The CDR3 loop reads CASSQPLAGVMNEQFF. CDR3 in DNA: TGCGCCAGCAGCCAACCACTAGCGGGGGTAATGAATGAGCAGTTCTTC.

The chain employs TRBV9 and TRBJ1-1; D gene uncertain. Trimming cost V 0 bases and J 8 bases, with 11 bases left between them. This CDR3 region has 13 residues. Germline V gene sequence: CDR1 SGDLS, CDR2 YYNGEE. The CDR3 loop is CASSVDSGSEAFF. CDR3 bases: TGTGCCAGCAGCGTAGACTCAGGTAGCGAAGCTTTCTTT.

This rearrangement joins TRBV5-1 to TRBJ1-1, with TRBD1 identical over 9 bases. CDR1 SGHRS and CDR2 YFSETQ come from the germline V gene. With V trimmed by 4 bases and J by 3 bases, 7 bases remained unmatched. This CDR3 comprises 15 residues. CDR3 loop: CASSLRTGEDTEAFF. CDR3 DNA: TGCGCCAGCAGCCTGAGGACAGGGGAGGACACTGAAGCTTTCTTT.